This TCR beta chain was found in a study of cytomegalovirus exposure and HLA in healthy donors. The primer mix had 60 Vbeta and 13 Jbeta primers. Method: immunoSEQ multiplex PCR; TCRdb's copy keeps in-frame clones and lacks some. Reported are 40,000 to 50,000 clones; the ten largest clones contain 1% to 1.5%. The CDR3 consists of 13 residues. Germline CDR1 MNHNS, CDR2 SASEGT. V lost 6 bases and J lost 0, with 8 bases in between. Sequenced: PBMCs. The rearrangement links TRBV6-1 to TRBJ1-2; D not resolved. This sequence was found in a man aged 30 to 39 in good health and CMV-seronegative. The CDR3 coding sequence is TGTGCCAGCAGCCACGGGACTAACTATGGCTACACCTTC. Protein: CASSHGTNYGYTF.